This passage covers 29 T cell receptor beta chains from one sample sequenced in a study of metastatic and nonmetastatic thyroid tumors. TCRdb re-clonotyped the PCR reads via MiXCR. Counted here are around 8,200 clones, 28% occurring once; the ten biggest clones make up 40% to 45%. Prior to thyroid surgery, none of the patients had received any treatment. The material sequenced was tumor tissue. The source is a male donor with papillary thyroid cancer or a benign thyroid nodule (not recorded which). Some clones in this sample may be carry-over from other donors' samples.

The V and J genes are TRBV11-3 and TRBJ2-7; D gene unclear. This CDR3 contains 14 residues. Trimming took off 8 bases at V and 5 bases at J, with 19 bases between the two ends. Germline V CDR1 and CDR2: SGHNT, YENEEA. As DNA, the CDR3 is TGTGCCAGCTCCCCAGAGGTAGGACCCCACGAGCAGTACTTC. It is translated as CASSPEVGPHEQYF.

This clone was detected a few times. This sequence joins TRBV19 and TRBJ2-5; the match to TRBD2 covers 7 bases. This CDR3 contains 13 residues. CDR1 and CDR2 (germline): LNHDA, SQIVND (reference sequence). Trimming removed 9 bases from V and 4 bases from J; junction bases left unmatched: 8. The CDR3 spells CASGPGLTETQYF. As DNA, the CDR3 is TGTGCCAGCGGACCGGGACTAACAGAGACCCAGTACTTC.

This chain links TRBV6-5 with TRBJ2-5; D gene uncertain. Between the trimmed V and J ends, which lost 0 bases and 1 base, there was a span of 0 bases. Germline V gene data show CDR1 as MNHEY and CDR2 as SVGAGI. The CDR3 is made up of 12 amino acids. The CDR3 DNA is TGTGCCAGCAGTTACTCCCAAGAGACCCAGTACTTC. It specifies CASSYSQETQYF.

This clone counts as medium-sized. J is TRBJ2-1 and V is TRBV2, with TRBD2 matching over 10 bases. The junction had 11 bases not matched to a gene; V was cut back by 5 bases and J by 7 bases. This CDR3 has 16 amino acids. Germline-derived CDR1 and CDR2 are SNHLY and FYNNEI. The CDR3 loop reads CASSFGLAEGRNEQFF. CDR3 nucleotide sequence: TGTGCCAGCAGTTTTGGACTAGCGGAAGGCCGTAATGAGCAGTTCTTC.

This clone occurred many times. This chain connects TRBV7-9 to TRBJ1-2, with TRBD1 matching 7 bases. The CDR3 loop spans 14 amino acids. Germline V gives CDR1 SEHNR, CDR2 FQNEAQ (reference sequence). V shed 2 bases and J 4 bases; nucleotides not matched to a gene: 4. The DNA for the CDR3 is TGTGCCAGCAGCTTATTGGGACAGATCTATGGCTACACCTTC. Encoded protein: CASSLLGQIYGYTF.

This clone is labeled as medium-sized (0.01 to 0.1%). The chain couples TRBV11-1 to TRBJ1-1; D gene ambiguous. The V gene lost 1 base and the J gene lost 3 bases, with 0 bases spanning the gap. Germline V gene lookup returns CDR1 SGHAT and CDR2 FQDESV (reference sequence). The CDR3 is 11 residues long. CDR3 protein: CASSLDTEAFF. CDR3 sequence (DNA): TGTGCCAGCAGCTTAGACACTGAAGCTTTCTTT.

By proportion, this clone is medium-sized. V and J are TRBV19 and TRBJ1-1; D gene ambiguous. The CDR3 is 13 amino acids. Germline CDR1 and CDR2: LNHDA and SQIVND (reference sequence). The ends were cut back, 6 bases at V and 1 base at J, with 9 bases in the middle. The DNA of the CDR3 is TGTGCCAGTAGGGTTTGGGGGAACACTGAAGCTTTCTTT. Translation gives CASRVWGNTEAFF. Based on the CDR3 plus reference TRBV19 and TRBJ1-1, the full variable domain is DGGITQSPKYLFRKEGQNVTLSCEQNLNHDAMYWYRQDPGQGLRLIYYSQIVNDFQKGDIAEGYSVSREKKESFPLTVTSAQKNPTAFYLCASRVWGNTEAFFGQGTRLTVV.

This clone was observed a handful of times. V and J are TRBV19 and TRBJ1-2; TRBD1 is a possible D gene (6 bases). Germline V gene data show CDR1 as LNHDA and CDR2 as SQIVND (reference sequence). Deletions cut 5 bases from V and 4 bases from J, with 17 bases between. The CDR3 is 15 amino acids. The CDR3 region is CASSSKSGTPYGYTF. The CDR3 nucleotides read TGTGCCAGTAGTTCTAAGTCCGGGACACCCTATGGCTACACCTTC.

This clone was seen a handful of times. The V call is TRBV6-1, the J call TRBJ2-7; tentative D call: TRBD1 (6 bases). Germline CDR1 reads MNHNS; CDR2 reads SASEGT. V was clipped by 7 bases and J by 7 bases, with 20 bases between them. The CDR3 contains 14 residues. For the CDR3, the DNA is TGTGCCAGCAATGTGGGCAGGGGAATAGATGAGCAGTACTTC. Translating it yields CASNVGRGIDEQYF.

Turning to this clone: At one end, the junction sequence differs from germline, possibly due to a read error. The V and J genes are TRBV11-2 and TRBJ2-7; 8 bases align to TRBD1. CDR1 SGHAT and CDR2 FQNNGV come from the germline V gene. The CDR3 spans 13 residues. The CDR3 protein is CASILTGGYEQYF. Here the CDR3 DNA reads TGTGCCAGCATCTTAACAGGGGGCTACGAGCAGTACTTC.

The chain couples TRBV6-1 to TRBJ2-5; TRBD2 matches 9 bases. The CDR3 runs to 15 residues. V lost 8 bases, J lost 9 bases, and 16 bases stayed unmatched. Germline V CDR1 and CDR2: MNHNS, SASEGT. The chain's CDR3 is CASWGGGREAVAQYF. Here the CDR3 DNA reads TGTGCCAGCTGGGGAGGCGGGAGGGAGGCAGTGGCCCAGTACTTC.

The gene calls are TRBV30 and TRBJ1-4, with TRBD1 as a possible D gene (5 bases). In germline, CDR1 is GTSNPN, CDR2 SVGIG (reference sequence). This CDR3 has 13 amino acids. Deletions cut 0 bases from V and 8 bases from J, with 10 bases between. The chain's CDR3 is CAWSVLTAEKLFF. The CDR3 DNA sequence: TGTGCCTGGAGTGTACTGACAGCCGAAAAACTGTTTTTT.

This clone was counted between two and nine times. The chain has TRBV27 and TRBJ1-2; 7 bases map to TRBD1. The V gene's germline CDR1 is MNHEY and CDR2 SMNVEV (reference sequence). With 6 bases clipped from V and 4 bases from J, the junction kept 8 bases outside the gene matches. CDR3 length: 14 residues. Here the CDR3 reads CASRGGRITYGYTF. The CDR3 DNA reads TGTGCCAGCAGAGGGGGCCGGATCACCTATGGCTACACCTTC.

The chain uses TRBV20-1 and TRBJ2-7; tentative D call: TRBD2 (5 bases). Deletions cut 3 bases from V and 0 bases from J, with 12 bases between. CDR1 and CDR2 (germline): DFQATT, SNEGSKA (reference sequence). This CDR3 spans 14 amino acids. The CDR3 loop is CSARRLGSSYEQYF. CDR3 nucleotide sequence: TGCAGTGCTAGGAGGCTAGGGAGCTCCTACGAGCAGTACTTC.

The gene calls are TRBV30 and TRBJ2-7, with TRBD2 matching over 8 bases. The V and J ends lost 3 bases and 7 bases, in that order; junction bases with no gene match: 5. CDR1 is GTSNPN and CDR2 is SVGIG in the germline V gene (reference sequence). The CDR3 runs to 12 residues. CDR3 bases: TGTGCCTGGAGCACTAGCGGTCTGGAGCAGTACTTC. Translated: CAWSTSGLEQYF.

This clone was seen only a few times. This chain uses TRBV2 with TRBJ2-1; possibly TRBD2 for D (6 bases). Germline V CDR1 and CDR2: SNHLY, FYNNEI. The CDR3 consists of 10 residues. V dropped 3 bases and J dropped 12 bases, with 6 bases sitting between them. The CDR3 nucleotides read TGTGCCAGCAGTGAGCGGGGGCAGTTCTTC. This sequence encodes CASSERGQFF.

The V and J genes are TRBV30 and TRBJ2-1; D uncertain. The V end was cut by 1 base, the J end by 4 bases, with 8 bases between. Germline CDR1 is GTSNPN and CDR2 is SVGIG (reference sequence). This CDR3 contains 13 residues. The CDR3 DNA is TGTGCCTGGAGTGATGGAGCATACAATGAGCAGTTCTTC. Its protein is CAWSDGAYNEQFF.

This clone was detected many times. The V gene is TRBV6-1, the J gene TRBJ1-2, with TRBD1 identical over 9 bases. CDR1 and CDR2 from the germline V gene are MNHNS and SASEGT. J was trimmed by 8 bases and V by 2 bases; bases with no gene match: 9. The CDR3 has 15 amino acids. The CDR3 coding sequence is TGTGCCAGCAGTGAACAATCGGGACAGGGATACGGCTACACCTTC. Residues: CASSEQSGQGYGYTF.

This chain uses TRBV20-1 with TRBJ2-7; 9 nucleotides match TRBD1. The germline V gene encodes CDR1 DFQATT and CDR2 SNEGSKA (reference sequence). With 4 bases clipped from V and 5 bases from J, the junction kept 9 bases outside the gene matches. This CDR3 is built from 14 residues. The CDR3 DNA sequence: TGCAGTGCTAAGCACAGGGGGCGTTTGGACGAGCAGTACTTC. It translates to CSAKHRGRLDEQYF.

This clone counts as medium-sized. DNA for the CDR3: TGCAGTTCAACTGGGACAGCCACTGAAGCTTTCTTT. Translation: CSSTGTATEAFF. This chain links TRBV20-1 with TRBJ1-1, with 7 positions matching TRBD1. The CDR3 sequence is 12 residues long. V trimming: 8 bases; J trimming: 4 bases; junction bases outside the gene matches: 7. Germline V lookup: CDR1 DFQATT, CDR2 SNEGSKA (reference sequence).

This rearrangement joins TRBV6-1 to TRBJ2-6; D unclear. The CDR3 sequence is 16 residues long. V lost 6 bases to trimming and J lost 0 bases, with 12 bases between them. Germline V gene sequence: CDR1 MNHNS, CDR2 SASEGT. The CDR3 spells CASRVRQGSGANVLTF. The CDR3 nucleotides are TGTGCCAGCAGGGTAAGACAAGGCTCTGGGGCCAACGTCCTGACTTTC.

The CDR3 DNA reads TGTGCCAGCAGTTTAGCGGGGGAGAAGTACGAGCAGTACTTC. Protein sequence: CASSLAGEKYEQYF. V is TRBV12-3 or TRBV12-4 and J is TRBJ2-7; D is possibly TRBD1 or TRBD2 (5 bases each). The CDR3 length is 14 residues. V was clipped by 0 bases and J by 4 bases, with 10 bases between them.

Concerning this clone itself: Possible read error: a much larger clone is one base away. V and J are TRBV4-2 and TRBJ2-4; D is ambiguous. V dropped 0 bases and J dropped 7 bases, with 7 bases sitting between them. This CDR3 has 13 amino acids. CDR1 is LGHNA, CDR2 YNFKEQ, per germline. The CDR3 loop is CASSQEPRNIQYF. The CDR3 region has the DNA TGTGCCAGCAGCCAAGAGCCGCGGAACATTCAGTACTTC.

The genes are TRBV6-6 and TRBJ1-1, with D possibly being TRBD1 (6 bases). This CDR3 region has 13 residues. Trimming took 2 bases from V and 4 from J, leaving 8 bases between them. From germline, CDR1 is MNHNY and CDR2 SVGAGI (reference sequence). Here the CDR3 reads CASSYQGSTEAFF. The CDR3 DNA follows: TGTGCCAGCAGTTACCAGGGGAGCACTGAAGCTTTCTTT.

By share of the sample, this clone is large. The chain joins TRBV6-1 to TRBJ2-7, with D hard to call. CDR1 MNHNS and CDR2 SASEGT come from the germline V gene. The CDR3 loop spans 13 amino acids. V was clipped by 5 bases and J by 1 base, with 9 bases between them. The CDR3 DNA is TGTGCCAGCAGTTCTCAGGAATCCTACGAGCAGTACTTC. Translating gives CASSSQESYEQYF.

The V call is TRBV28, the J call TRBJ1-6; 7 bases map to TRBD1. After removal of 5 bases from V and 9 bases from J, the junction contained 7 bases not matched to a gene. Germline V gene lookup returns CDR1 MDHEN and CDR2 SYDVKM. CDR3 size: 14 residues. CDR3 nucleotides: TGTGCCAGCAGTCCCGACAGGGAAGGTTCACCCCTCCACTTT. It translates to CASSPDREGSPLHF.

By its share, this clone is medium-sized. The chain combines TRBV6-1 with TRBJ1-5; 9 bases align to TRBD1. The trim removed 6 bases at V and 5 bases at J, leaving 8 bases unmatched. Per the germline V gene, CDR1 is MNHNS and CDR2 is SASEGT. The CDR3 is 15 residues long. CDR3 sequence reads: CASSSTRTGDQPQHF. The CDR3 DNA reads as TGTGCCAGCAGCTCAACCCGGACAGGGGATCAGCCCCAGCATTTT.

The chain is built from TRBV6-2 or TRBV6-3 and TRBJ2-7; D gene uncertain. CDR1 and CDR2 from the germline V gene are MNHEY and SVGEGT. V lost 2 bases and J lost 4, with 12 bases in between. The CDR3 is 14 residues long. CDR3 sequence reads: CASSYRVSVYEQYF. CDR3 nucleotides: TGTGCCAGCAGTTACCGCGTGAGCGTATACGAGCAGTACTTC.

The table lists this clone with a few counts. The gene calls are TRBV2 and TRBJ2-1; TRBD2 agrees at 10 bases. The CDR3 length is 14 residues. Germline CDR1 and CDR2: SNHLY and FYNNEI. The junction had 6 bases not matched to a gene; V was cut back by 7 bases and J by 6 bases. The CDR3 region has the DNA TGTGCCAGCAAAGGACTAGCGGTGTTCAATGAGCAGTTCTTC. It specifies CASKGLAVFNEQFF.